Listed below are T cell receptor beta chains from one sample, sequenced in a study of T-cell reconstitution after alpha-beta-depleted transplantation in children. In TCRdb, the PCR reads were re-called with MiXCR into one record per CDR3 protein. The table lists 440,000 or so distinct CDR3 sequences, roughly 10% of them singletons. The material sequenced was PBMCs from the stem cell graft donor, taken from the stem cell graft. The receptor set was obtained from a human donor who donated a stem cell graft to a child with acute myeloid leukemia. Each CDR3 is given with its conserved first and last residue. A D gene is named only where the DNA matches it firmly. The listing skips clone size in some rows; elsewhere it reads once, few, many or a size class.

abundance,v_gene,d_gene,j_gene,CDR3nt,CDR3aa
.,TRBV10-3,TRBD2,TRBJ2-3,TGTGTCATCATGGAGACTAGCGGGACCCTGGGGGATACGCAGTATTTT,CVIMETSGTLGDTQYF
.,TRBV3-1,.,TRBJ2-2,TGTGCCAGCGGCCAAGTAGGAGGGGCCGGGGAGCTGTTTTTT,CASGQVGGAGELFF
few,TRBV20-1,TRBD1,TRBJ2-3,TGCAGTGCTAGTCCGGGACAGCTTCAGGATACGCAGTATTTT,CSASPGQLQDTQYF
few,TRBV5-1,TRBD2,TRBJ2-1,TGCGCCAGCAGAGGCAGCGGGAGAGGTGGTTCCTACAATGAGCAGTTCTTC,CASRGSGRGGSYNEQFF
many,TRBV25-1,TRBD2,TRBJ2-3,TGTGCCAGCAGTTCATGGACTAGCGATTTCGCAGATACGCAGTATTTT,CASSSWTSDFADTQYF
few,TRBV3-1,.,TRBJ1-2,TGTGCCAGCAGCCAGAACCGGGACGCCGCTAACTATGGCTACACCTTC,CASSQNRDAANYGYTF
few,TRBV7-2,.,TRBJ2-1,TGTGCCAGCAGCTTAGTGTACGACAATGAGCAGTTCTTC,CASSLVYDNEQFF
few,TRBV12-3/TRBV12-4,TRBD2,TRBJ2-1,TGTGCCAGCAGTTTCACCAGCGGGAGAAACAATGAGCAGTTCTTC,CASSFTSGRNNEQFF
many,TRBV2,TRBD1,TRBJ1-5,TGTGCCAGCGGACAGGGACGGAATCAGCCCCAGCATTTT,CASGQGRNQPQHF
.,TRBV29-1,.,TRBJ1-2,TGCAGCGTTCTCACAGGGACGGATGGCTACACCTTC,CSVLTGTDGYTF
.,TRBV6-2/TRBV6-3,TRBD2,TRBJ2-4,TGTGCCAGCAGACAACCGGGACTAGCCAGAGCCAAAAACATTCAGTACTTC,CASRQPGLARAKNIQYF
few,TRBV6-6,.,TRBJ1-2,TGTGCCAGCAGTTACTCGATTGGCTACACCTTC,CASSYSIGYTF
.,TRBV11-1,TRBD2,TRBJ2-1,TGTGCCAGCAGCTCCTACCTAGCGGGGGGACCCGAACGTTCCTACAATGAGCAGTTCTTC,CASSSYLAGGPERSYNEQFF
.,TRBV12-3/TRBV12-4,.,TRBJ2-2,TGTGCCAGCCGTCTTCGGGAAGGCGCCGGGGAGCTGTTTTTT,CASRLREGAGELFF
.,TRBV5-1,.,TRBJ2-2,TGCGCCAGCAGCCGAGGACAGCATTCCACCGGGGAGCTGTTTTTT,CASSRGQHSTGELFF
.,TRBV5-6,.,TRBJ1-5,TGTGCCAGCAGCTTGTGGGAGATTGGACAGCCCCAGCATTTT,CASSLWEIGQPQHF
.,TRBV2,.,TRBJ1-2,TGTGCCAGCAGTGATTGGTTGGCAGGAACTAACTATGGCTACACCTTC,CASSDWLAGTNYGYTF
.,TRBV4-1,.,TRBJ1-2,TGCGCCAGCAGTCGGGCCGGATCGGCTGGCTACACCTTC,CASSRAGSAGYTF
many,TRBV4-1,.,TRBJ2-3,TGCGCCAGCAGCCATGCCAGGGCGTATAGGACAGATACGCAGTATTTT,CASSHARAYRTDTQYF
.,TRBV15,TRBD2,TRBJ2-1,TGTGCCACCAGCAGACTAGCGGGAGGGCCCCATGAGCAGTTCTTC,CATSRLAGGPHEQFF
.,TRBV5-1,.,TRBJ1-4,TGCGCCAGCAGCCACCCAGGCATGGGTGAAAAACTGTTTTTT,CASSHPGMGEKLFF
many,TRBV27,.,TRBJ1-5,TGTGCCAGCAGTTGGGAGGGCGGGGGCAATCAGCCCCAGCATTTT,CASSWEGGGNQPQHF
.,TRBV5-6,.,TRBJ2-3,TGTGCCAGCAGCTTAGGACAGAGCAGCTCTAGCACAGATACGCAGTATTTT,CASSLGQSSSSTDTQYF
many,TRBV5-1,TRBD2,TRBJ2-1,TGCGCCAGCAGCCCGATCCCAATAGCGGGAGGGCTAAGAGAGCAGTTCTTC,CASSPIPIAGGLREQFF
few,TRBV3-1,.,TRBJ2-7,TGTGCCAGCAGCCAAGTCTCGTCCGAGCAGTACTTC,CASSQVSSEQYF
.,TRBV20-1,.,TRBJ2-5,TGCAGTGCTAGAGATTTCAGGGAGCCACAAGAGACCCAGTACTTC,CSARDFREPQETQYF
.,TRBV6-5,.,TRBJ1-1,TGTGCCAGCGGAATAGGGGGAACTGAAGCTTTCTTT,CASGIGGTEAFF
few,TRBV5-5,.,TRBJ1-3,TGTGCCAGCAGTTTTACCCGATGGAACTCTGGAAACACCATATATTTT,CASSFTRWNSGNTIYF
many,TRBV5-4,.,TRBJ2-3,TGTGCCAGCAGTAGAGATCGGTCCGGGACCAGCACAGATACGCAGTATTTT,CASSRDRSGTSTDTQYF
few,TRBV7-2,.,TRBJ2-5,TGTGCCAGCAGCTTAGCGAGGTGGATAGGCGGCGGAGAGACCCAGTACTTC,CASSLARWIGGGETQYF
.,TRBV20-1,.,TRBJ2-3,TGCAGTGCTAGAGGAAGGGGACTGGAGGCGCAGTATTTT,CSARGRGLEAQYF
.,TRBV11-1,.,TRBJ2-5,TGTGCCAGCAGCGTGAGAGGGTTAGAGACCCAGTACTTC,CASSVRGLETQYF
.,TRBV4-2,.,TRBJ2-1,TGTGCCAGCAGCCCGGCTTACGAGCAGTTCTTC,CASSPAYEQFF
few,TRBV7-2,.,TRBJ1-1,TGTGCCAGCAGCTTAGCGGGAGAGAACACTGAAGCTTTCTTT,CASSLAGENTEAFF
.,TRBV9,TRBD2,TRBJ2-3,TGTGCCAGCAGCGTTCTAGCGGGTGGTGGGAGAGATACGCAGTATTTT,CASSVLAGGGRDTQYF
many,TRBV5-1,TRBD2,TRBJ2-7,TGCGCCAGCAGCTTAAGTAGCGGGAGACACGAGCAGTACTTC,CASSLSSGRHEQYF
few,TRBV6-5,.,TRBJ2-7,TGTGCCAGCAGTTACTCGTTCTCACAGGGCTACGAGCAGTACTTC,CASSYSFSQGYEQYF
.,TRBV3-1,.,TRBJ1-1,TGTGCCAGCAGCCCGTGGGGGGCTAAGGGGACTGAAGCTTTCTTT,CASSPWGAKGTEAFF
.,TRBV20-1,.,TRBJ1-5,TGCAGTGCCCACGGGGGAGGGGGCAATCAGCCCCAGCATTTT,CSAHGGGGNQPQHF